This T cell receptor (beta chain) appears in the sequencing data of a study of blood T cell repertoires in COVID-19. Background on the study: Both acute and convalescent COVID-19 samples were obtained from the United States, Italy and Spain. PBMCs, B-cell-depleted T cells, or T cells were the source of the cDNA or gDNA that made up the material.

This clone has a handful of counts. Authors' methods: Reference gene primer amplification yielded estimated nucleated cell counts. The data were produced by immunoSEQ multiplex PCR, yet TCRdb's version contains in-frame clones alone and is incomplete. The V and J calls and clone size were taken over from that table, and D and trimming were inferred from the DNA. The data show fewer than 50,000 clones, around 80% seen once. Germline trimming cut 5 bases from V and 2 bases from J; bases unmatched to any gene: 9. The V gene's germline CDR1 is SEHNR and CDR2 FQNEAQ (reference sequence). CDR3 size: 16 residues.

Sequencing was performed on peripheral blood. The TCR comes from a woman of 80 years or more with active or convalescent COVID-19. The rearrangement joins TRBV7-9 to TRBJ2-1, with 7 bases matching TRBD1. CDR3 nucleotides: TGTGCCAGCAGCGTCCTAACAGGGGCCCCCTACAATGAGCAGTTCTTC. Translating it yields CASSVLTGAPYNEQFF.